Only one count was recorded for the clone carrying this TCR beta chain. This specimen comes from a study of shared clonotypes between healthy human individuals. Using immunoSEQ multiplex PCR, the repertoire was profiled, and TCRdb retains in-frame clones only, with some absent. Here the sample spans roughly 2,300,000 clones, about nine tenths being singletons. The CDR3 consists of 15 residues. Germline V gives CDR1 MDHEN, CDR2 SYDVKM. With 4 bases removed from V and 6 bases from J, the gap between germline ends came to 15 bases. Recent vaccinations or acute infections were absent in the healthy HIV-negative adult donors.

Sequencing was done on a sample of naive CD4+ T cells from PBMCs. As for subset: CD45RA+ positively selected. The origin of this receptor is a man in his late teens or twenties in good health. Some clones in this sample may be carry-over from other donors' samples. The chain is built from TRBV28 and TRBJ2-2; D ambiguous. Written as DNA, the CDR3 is TGTGCCAGCAGTTCCACCCCCGTCCGTCCCGGGGAGCTGTTTTTT. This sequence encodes CASSSTPVRPGELFF.